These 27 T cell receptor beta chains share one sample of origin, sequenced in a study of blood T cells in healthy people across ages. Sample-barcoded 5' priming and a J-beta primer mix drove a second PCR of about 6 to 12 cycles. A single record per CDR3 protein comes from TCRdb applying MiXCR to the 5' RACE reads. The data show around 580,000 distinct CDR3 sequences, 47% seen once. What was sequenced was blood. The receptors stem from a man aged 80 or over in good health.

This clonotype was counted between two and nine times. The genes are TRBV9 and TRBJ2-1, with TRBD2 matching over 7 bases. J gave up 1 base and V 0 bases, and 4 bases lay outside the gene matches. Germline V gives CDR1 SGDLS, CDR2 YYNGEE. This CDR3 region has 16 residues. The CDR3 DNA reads TGTGCCAGCAGCGTAGAGGGCGGGAGTTCCTACAATGAGCAGTTCTTC. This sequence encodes CASSVEGGSSYNEQFF.

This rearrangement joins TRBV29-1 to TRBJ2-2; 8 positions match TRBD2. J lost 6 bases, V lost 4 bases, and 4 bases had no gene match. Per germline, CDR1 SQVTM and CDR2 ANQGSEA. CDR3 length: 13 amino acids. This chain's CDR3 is CSVVAGGAGELFF. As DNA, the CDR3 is TGCAGCGTTGTTGCGGGAGGCGCCGGGGAGCTGTTTTTT.

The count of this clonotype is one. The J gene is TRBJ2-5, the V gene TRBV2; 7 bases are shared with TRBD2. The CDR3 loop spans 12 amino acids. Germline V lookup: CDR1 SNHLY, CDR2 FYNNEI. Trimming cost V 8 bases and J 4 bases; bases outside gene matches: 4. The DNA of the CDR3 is TGTGCCAGCCGGGACTACATAGAGACCCAGTACTTC. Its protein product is CASRDYIETQYF.

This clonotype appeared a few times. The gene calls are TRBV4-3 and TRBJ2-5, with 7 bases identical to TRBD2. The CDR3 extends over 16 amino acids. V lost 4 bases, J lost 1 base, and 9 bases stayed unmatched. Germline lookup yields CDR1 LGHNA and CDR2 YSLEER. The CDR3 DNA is TGCGCCAGCAGCCCACAGTGGGGGGGGTTCCAAGAGACCCAGTACTTC. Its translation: CASSPQWGGFQETQYF.

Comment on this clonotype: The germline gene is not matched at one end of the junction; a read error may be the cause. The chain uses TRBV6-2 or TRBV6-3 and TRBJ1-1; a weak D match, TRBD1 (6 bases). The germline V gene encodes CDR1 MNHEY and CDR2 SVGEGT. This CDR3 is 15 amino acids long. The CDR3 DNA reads TGTACCAGCAGTGAGTACAGGGACCCGAACACTGAAGCTTTCTTT. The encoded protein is CTSSEYRDPNTEAFF.

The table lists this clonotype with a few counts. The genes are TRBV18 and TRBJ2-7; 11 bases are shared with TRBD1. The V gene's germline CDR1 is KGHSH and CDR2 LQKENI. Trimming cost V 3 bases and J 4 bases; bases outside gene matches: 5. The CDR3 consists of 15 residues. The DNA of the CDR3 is TGTGCCAGCTCACCCGGGACAGGGGGTGGTTACGAGCAGTACTTC. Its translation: CASSPGTGGGYEQYF.

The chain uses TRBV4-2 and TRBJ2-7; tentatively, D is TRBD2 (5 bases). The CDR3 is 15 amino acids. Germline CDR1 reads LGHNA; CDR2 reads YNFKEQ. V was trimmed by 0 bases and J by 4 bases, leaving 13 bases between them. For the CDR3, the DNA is TGTGCCAGCAGCCAAGAGAGCTCTAGCCGTTACGAGCAGTACTTC. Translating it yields CASSQESSSRYEQYF.

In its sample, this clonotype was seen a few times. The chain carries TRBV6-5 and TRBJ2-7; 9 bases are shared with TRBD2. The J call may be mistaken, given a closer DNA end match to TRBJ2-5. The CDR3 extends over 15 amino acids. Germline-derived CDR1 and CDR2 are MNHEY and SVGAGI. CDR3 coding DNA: TGTGCCAGCAGTTACTCGATGAGCGGGGGGGAGACCCAGTACTTC. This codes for CASSYSMSGGETQYF.

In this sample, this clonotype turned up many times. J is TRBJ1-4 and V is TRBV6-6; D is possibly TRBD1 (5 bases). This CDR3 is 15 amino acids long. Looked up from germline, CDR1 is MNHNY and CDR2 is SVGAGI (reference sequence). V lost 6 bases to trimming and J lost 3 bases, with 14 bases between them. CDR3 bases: TGTGCCAGCAGCCCTCCGGGGCGGGCTAATGAAAAACTGTTTTTT. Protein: CASSPPGRANEKLFF.

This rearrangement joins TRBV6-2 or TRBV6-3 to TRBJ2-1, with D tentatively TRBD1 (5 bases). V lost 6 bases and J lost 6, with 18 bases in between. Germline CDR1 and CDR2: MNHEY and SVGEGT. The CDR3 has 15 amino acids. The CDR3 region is CASSLGHNRLNEQFF. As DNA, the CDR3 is TGTGCCAGCAGCCTTGGACACAACCGACTCAATGAGCAGTTCTTC.

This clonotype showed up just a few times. CDR3 loop: CATSRAGGANEKLFF. CDR3 DNA sequence: TGTGCCACCAGCAGAGCCGGCGGAGCTAATGAAAAACTGTTTTTT. This chain joins TRBV15 and TRBJ1-4; no clear D gene. Per the germline V gene, CDR1 is LNHNV and CDR2 is YYDKDF (reference sequence). Trimming left V 1 base short and J 3 bases short, with 9 bases between. This CDR3 spans 15 amino acids.

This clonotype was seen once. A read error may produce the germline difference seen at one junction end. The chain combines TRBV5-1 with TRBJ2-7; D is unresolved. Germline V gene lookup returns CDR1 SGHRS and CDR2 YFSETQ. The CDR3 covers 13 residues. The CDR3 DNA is TGCGCCAGCTCCGCCCGGAGCGATTACGAACAGTACTTC. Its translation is CASSARSDYEQYF.

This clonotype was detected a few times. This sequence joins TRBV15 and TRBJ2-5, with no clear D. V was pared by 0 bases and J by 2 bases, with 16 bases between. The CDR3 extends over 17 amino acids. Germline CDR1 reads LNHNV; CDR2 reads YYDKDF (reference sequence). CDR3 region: CATSRDLNSRTQETQYF. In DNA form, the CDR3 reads TGTGCCACCAGCAGAGATTTGAATAGCAGGACGCAAGAGACCCAGTACTTC.

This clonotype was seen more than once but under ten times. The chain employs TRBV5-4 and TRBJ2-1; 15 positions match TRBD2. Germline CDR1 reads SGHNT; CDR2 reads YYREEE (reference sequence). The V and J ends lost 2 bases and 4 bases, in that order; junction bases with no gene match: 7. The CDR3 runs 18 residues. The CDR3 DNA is TGTGCCAGCAGCTTTGGGGGACTAGCGGGAGGAGCATACAATGAGCAGTTCTTC. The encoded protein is CASSFGGLAGGAYNEQFF.

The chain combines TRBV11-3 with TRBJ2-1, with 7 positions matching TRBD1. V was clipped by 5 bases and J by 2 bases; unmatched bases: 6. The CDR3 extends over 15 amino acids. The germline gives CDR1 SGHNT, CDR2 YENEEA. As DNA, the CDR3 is TGTGCCAGCAGCCACCGGGACAGCACCTACAATGAGCAGTTCTTC. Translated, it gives CASSHRDSTYNEQFF.

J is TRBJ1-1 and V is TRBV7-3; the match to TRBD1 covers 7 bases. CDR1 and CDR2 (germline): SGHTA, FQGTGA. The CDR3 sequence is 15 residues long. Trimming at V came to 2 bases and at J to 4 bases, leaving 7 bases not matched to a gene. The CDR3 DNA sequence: TGTGCCAGCAGCTTACTTCAGGGGGGAATCACTGAAGCTTTCTTT. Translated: CASSLLQGGITEAFF.

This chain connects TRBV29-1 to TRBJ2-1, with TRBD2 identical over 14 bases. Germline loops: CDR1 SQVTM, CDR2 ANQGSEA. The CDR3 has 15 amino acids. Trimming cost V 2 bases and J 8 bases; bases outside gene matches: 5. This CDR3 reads CSVETGTSGRHEQFF. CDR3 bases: TGCAGCGTTGAAACCGGGACTAGCGGGAGACATGAGCAGTTCTTC.

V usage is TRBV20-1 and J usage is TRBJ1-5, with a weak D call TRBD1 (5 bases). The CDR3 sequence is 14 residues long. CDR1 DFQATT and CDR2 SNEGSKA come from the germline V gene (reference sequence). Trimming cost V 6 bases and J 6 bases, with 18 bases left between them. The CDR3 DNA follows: TGCAGTGCCCGAGGGGTTATTTTGGGTCAGCCCCAGCATTTT. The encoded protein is CSARGVILGQPQHF.

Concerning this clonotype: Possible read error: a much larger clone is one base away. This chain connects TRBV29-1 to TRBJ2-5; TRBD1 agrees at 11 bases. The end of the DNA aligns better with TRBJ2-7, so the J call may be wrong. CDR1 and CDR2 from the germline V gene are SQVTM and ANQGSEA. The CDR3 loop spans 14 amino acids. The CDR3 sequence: CSVGGTGGMSEQYF. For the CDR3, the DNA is TGCAGCGTTGGGGGGACAGGGGGTATGAGCGAGCAGTACTTC.

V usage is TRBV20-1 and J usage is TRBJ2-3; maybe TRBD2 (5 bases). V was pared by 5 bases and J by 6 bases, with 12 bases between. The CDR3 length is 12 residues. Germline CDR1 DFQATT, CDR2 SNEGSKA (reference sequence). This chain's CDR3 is CSAEMSGDTQYF. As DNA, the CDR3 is TGCAGTGCTGAGATGTCGGGGGATACGCAGTATTTT.

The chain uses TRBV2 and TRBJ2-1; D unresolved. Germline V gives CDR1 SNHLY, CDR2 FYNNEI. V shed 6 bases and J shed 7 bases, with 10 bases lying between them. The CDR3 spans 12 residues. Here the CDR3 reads CASSAYWNEQFF. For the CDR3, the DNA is TGTGCCAGCAGCGCCTATTGGAATGAGCAGTTCTTC.

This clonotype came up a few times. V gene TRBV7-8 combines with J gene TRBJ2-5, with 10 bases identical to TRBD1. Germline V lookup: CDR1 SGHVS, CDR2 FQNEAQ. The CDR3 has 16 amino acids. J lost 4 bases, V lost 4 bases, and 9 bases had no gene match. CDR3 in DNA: TGTGCCAGCAGCTCCTCCCTAGGGACAGGGGTAGAGACCCAGTACTTC. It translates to CASSSSLGTGVETQYF.

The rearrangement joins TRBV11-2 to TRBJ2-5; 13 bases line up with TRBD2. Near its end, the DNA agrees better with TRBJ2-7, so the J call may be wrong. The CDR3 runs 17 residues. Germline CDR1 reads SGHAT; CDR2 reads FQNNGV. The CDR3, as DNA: TGTGCCAGCAGCTTAGGACGGACTAGCGGGAGTCCTAGCGAGCAGTACTTC. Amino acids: CASSLGRTSGSPSEQYF.

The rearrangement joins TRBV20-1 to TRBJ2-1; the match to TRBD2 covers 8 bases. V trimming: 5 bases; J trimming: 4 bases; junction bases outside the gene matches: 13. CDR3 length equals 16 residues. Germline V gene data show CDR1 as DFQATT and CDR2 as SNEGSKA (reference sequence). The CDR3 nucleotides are TGCAGTGCTCGAACCCTACTAGCGGTAGGTTACAATGAGCAGTTCTTC. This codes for CSARTLLAVGYNEQFF.

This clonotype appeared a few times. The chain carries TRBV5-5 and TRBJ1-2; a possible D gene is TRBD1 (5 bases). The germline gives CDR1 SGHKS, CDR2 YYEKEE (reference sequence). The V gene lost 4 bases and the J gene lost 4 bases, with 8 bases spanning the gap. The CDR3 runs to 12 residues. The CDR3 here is CASSMDTYGYTF. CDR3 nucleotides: TGTGCCAGCAGCATGGACACCTATGGCTACACCTTC.

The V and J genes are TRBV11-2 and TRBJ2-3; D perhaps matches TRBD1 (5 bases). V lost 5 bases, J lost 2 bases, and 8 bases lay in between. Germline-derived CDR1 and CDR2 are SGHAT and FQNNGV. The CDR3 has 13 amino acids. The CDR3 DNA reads TGTGCCAGCAGCGACAGATTCACAGATACGCAGTATTTT. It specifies CASSDRFTDTQYF.

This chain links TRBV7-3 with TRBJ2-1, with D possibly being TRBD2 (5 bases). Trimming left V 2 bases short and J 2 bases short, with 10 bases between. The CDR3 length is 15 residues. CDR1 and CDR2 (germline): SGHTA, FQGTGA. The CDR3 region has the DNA TGTGCCAGCAGCTTAGGCCCACTAGCCTACAATGAGCAGTTCTTC. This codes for CASSLGPLAYNEQFF.